This T cell receptor beta chain came from a study of T cell responses to AZD1222 COVID-19 vaccine. With respect to this clone: Antigen specificity is unknown.

Profiled with immunoSEQ multiplex PCR; TCRdb holds only in-frame clones, not every one. Among some 140,000 clones listed, 92% were seen once. Study-wide findings and caveats: The study reported that nearly half of spike-specific TCRs target unmutated variant regions. A mostly white British donor set with more females was recruited, and clonal diversity was possibly underestimated. CD4 TCRs covered the whole spike, strongest at regions 160-218 and 743-854. Spike-specific TCR breadth and depth were elevated following two AZD1222 doses.

From germline, CDR1 is SGHTA and CDR2 FQGNSA. Between the trimmed V and J ends, which lost 5 bases and 0 bases, there was a span of 11 bases. The CDR3 runs 15 residues. This specimen consisted of peripheral blood, obtained on day 0 of AZD1222 vaccination. The receptor was isolated from an adult in good health. The chain links TRBV7-2 to TRBJ1-5; D is ambiguous. CDR3 loop: CASSLMGYSNQPQHF. In DNA, the CDR3 is TGTGCCAGCAGCCTTATGGGGTATAGCAATCAGCCCCAGCATTTT.